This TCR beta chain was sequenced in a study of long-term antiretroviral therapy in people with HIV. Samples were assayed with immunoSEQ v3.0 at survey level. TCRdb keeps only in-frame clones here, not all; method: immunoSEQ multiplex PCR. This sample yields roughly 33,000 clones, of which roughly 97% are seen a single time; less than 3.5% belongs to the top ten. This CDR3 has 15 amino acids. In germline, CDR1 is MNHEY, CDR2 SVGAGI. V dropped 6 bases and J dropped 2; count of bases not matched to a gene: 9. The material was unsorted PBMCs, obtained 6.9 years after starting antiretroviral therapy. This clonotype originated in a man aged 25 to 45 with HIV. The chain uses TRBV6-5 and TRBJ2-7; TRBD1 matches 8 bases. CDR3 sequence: CASSSRTGITYEQYF. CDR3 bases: TGTGCCAGCAGCTCTCGGACAGGGATCACCTACGAGCAGTACTTC.